This T cell receptor beta chain is from a study of T cells in localized non-small cell lung cancer. Broader study findings: Turning up in adjacent lung were a median around 58 of the top 100 tumor clones.

Assay: immunoSEQ multiplex PCR; the TCRdb copy retains only in-frame clones and omits some. The sample carries more than 40,000 clones, 86% recorded once. This CDR3 is 17 amino acids long. Germline V gene lookup returns CDR1 SGHNT and CDR2 YYREEE (reference sequence). J was trimmed by 2 bases and V by 0 bases; bases with no gene match: 7. Details on this clone: Its antigen is undetermined.

The chain recombines TRBV5-4 with TRBJ1-2; 10 bases match TRBD1. Material: PBMCs, obtained before any cancer treatment. The sequence came from a man aged 40-75 years with stage II lung adenocarcinoma. The DNA for the CDR3 is TGTGCCAGCAGCTTGGGCCTTGGGACAGGGGACAACTATGGCTACACCTTC. Translated: CASSLGLGTGDNYGYTF.